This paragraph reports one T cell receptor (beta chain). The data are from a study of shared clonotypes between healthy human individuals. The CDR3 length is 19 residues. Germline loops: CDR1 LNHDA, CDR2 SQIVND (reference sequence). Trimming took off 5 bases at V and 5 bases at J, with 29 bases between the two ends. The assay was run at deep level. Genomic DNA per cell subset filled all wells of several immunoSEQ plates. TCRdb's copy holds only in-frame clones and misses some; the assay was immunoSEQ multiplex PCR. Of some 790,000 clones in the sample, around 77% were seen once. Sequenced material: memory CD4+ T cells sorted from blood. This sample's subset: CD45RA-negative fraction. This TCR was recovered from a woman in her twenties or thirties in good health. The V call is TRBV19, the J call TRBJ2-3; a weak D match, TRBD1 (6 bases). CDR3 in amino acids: CASSFLTTTGFQSGDTQYF. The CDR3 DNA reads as TGTGCCAGTAGTTTTCTGACGACGACAGGTTTCCAGAGTGGAGATACGCAGTATTTT.